This T cell receptor beta chain was recorded in a study of cytomegalovirus exposure and HLA in healthy donors. Findings of the study overall: According to reports, the classifier identified cytomegalovirus status with high specificity and sensitivity. The investigators catalogued 150 to 200 TCR beta chains as cytomegalovirus-associated. Subsequent analysis showed first-cohort TCR clusters tending to co-occur in over a hundred validation repertoires.

An approximately 120-subject validation cohort, separate from the 666-subject first cohort, supplied the donors. Germline CDR1 reads MDHEN; CDR2 reads SYDVKM. With V trimmed by 6 bases and J by 7 bases, 7 bases remained unmatched. CDR3 size: 13 residues. The method was immunoSEQ multiplex PCR; TCRdb's version includes in-frame clones alone and lacks a portion of them. Among 95,000 to 150,000 clones listed, approximately 90% were seen once. Of note for this clone: Antigen: not known.

The chain couples TRBV28 to TRBJ1-2; 8 bases agree with TRBD1. Sequencing was performed on PBMCs. This sequence was found in a woman under 30 in good health and CMV-seronegative. The CDR3 loop reads CASSPQGAGGYTF. CDR3 in DNA: TGTGCCAGCAGCCCCCAGGGGGCGGGTGGCTACACCTTC.